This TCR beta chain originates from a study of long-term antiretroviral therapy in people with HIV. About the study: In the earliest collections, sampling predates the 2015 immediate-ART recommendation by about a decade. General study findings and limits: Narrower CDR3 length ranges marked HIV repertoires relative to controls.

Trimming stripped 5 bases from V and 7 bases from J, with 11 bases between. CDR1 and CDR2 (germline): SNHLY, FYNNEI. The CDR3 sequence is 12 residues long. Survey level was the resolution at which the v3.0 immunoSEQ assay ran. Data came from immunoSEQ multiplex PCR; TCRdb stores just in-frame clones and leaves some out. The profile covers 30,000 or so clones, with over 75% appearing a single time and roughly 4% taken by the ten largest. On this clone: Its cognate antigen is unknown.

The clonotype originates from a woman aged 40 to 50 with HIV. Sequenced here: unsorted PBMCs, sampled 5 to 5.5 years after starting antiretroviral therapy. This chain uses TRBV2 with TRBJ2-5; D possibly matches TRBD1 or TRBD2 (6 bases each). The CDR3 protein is CASSTGTWTQYF. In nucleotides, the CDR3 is TGTGCCAGCAGTACAGGGACTTGGACCCAGTACTTC.